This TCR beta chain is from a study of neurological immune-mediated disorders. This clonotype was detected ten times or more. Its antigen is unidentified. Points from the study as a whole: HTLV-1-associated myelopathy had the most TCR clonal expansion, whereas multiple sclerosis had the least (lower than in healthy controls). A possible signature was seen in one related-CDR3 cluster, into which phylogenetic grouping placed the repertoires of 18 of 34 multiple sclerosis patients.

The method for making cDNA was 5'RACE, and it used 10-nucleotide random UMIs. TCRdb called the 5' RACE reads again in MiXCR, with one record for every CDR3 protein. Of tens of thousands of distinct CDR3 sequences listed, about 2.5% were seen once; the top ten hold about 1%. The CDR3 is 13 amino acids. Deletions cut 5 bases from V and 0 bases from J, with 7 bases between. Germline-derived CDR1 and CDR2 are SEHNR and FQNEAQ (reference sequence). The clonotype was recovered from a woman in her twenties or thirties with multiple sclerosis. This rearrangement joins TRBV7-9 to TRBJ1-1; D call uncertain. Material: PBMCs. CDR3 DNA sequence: TGTGCCAGCAGCCCCGGGATGAACACTGAAGCTTTCTTT. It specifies CASSPGMNTEAFF. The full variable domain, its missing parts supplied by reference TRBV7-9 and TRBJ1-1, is DTGVSQNPRHKITKRGQNVTFRCDPISEHNRLYWYRQTLGQGPEFLTYFQNEAQLEKSRLLSDRFSAERPKGSFSTLEIQRTEQGDSAMYLCASSPGMNTEAFFGQGTRLTVV.